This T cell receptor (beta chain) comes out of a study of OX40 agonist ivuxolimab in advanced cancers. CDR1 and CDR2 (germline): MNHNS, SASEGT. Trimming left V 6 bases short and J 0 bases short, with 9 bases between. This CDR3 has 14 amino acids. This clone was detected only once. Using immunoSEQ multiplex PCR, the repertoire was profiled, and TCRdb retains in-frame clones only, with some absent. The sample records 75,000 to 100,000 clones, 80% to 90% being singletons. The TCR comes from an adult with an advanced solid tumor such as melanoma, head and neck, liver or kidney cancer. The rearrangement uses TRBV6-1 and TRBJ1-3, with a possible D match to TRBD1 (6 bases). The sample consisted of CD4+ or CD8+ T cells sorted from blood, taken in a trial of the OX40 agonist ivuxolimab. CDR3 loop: CASRDSFSGNTIYF. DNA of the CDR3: TGTGCCAGCAGGGACAGTTTCTCTGGAAACACCATATATTTT.